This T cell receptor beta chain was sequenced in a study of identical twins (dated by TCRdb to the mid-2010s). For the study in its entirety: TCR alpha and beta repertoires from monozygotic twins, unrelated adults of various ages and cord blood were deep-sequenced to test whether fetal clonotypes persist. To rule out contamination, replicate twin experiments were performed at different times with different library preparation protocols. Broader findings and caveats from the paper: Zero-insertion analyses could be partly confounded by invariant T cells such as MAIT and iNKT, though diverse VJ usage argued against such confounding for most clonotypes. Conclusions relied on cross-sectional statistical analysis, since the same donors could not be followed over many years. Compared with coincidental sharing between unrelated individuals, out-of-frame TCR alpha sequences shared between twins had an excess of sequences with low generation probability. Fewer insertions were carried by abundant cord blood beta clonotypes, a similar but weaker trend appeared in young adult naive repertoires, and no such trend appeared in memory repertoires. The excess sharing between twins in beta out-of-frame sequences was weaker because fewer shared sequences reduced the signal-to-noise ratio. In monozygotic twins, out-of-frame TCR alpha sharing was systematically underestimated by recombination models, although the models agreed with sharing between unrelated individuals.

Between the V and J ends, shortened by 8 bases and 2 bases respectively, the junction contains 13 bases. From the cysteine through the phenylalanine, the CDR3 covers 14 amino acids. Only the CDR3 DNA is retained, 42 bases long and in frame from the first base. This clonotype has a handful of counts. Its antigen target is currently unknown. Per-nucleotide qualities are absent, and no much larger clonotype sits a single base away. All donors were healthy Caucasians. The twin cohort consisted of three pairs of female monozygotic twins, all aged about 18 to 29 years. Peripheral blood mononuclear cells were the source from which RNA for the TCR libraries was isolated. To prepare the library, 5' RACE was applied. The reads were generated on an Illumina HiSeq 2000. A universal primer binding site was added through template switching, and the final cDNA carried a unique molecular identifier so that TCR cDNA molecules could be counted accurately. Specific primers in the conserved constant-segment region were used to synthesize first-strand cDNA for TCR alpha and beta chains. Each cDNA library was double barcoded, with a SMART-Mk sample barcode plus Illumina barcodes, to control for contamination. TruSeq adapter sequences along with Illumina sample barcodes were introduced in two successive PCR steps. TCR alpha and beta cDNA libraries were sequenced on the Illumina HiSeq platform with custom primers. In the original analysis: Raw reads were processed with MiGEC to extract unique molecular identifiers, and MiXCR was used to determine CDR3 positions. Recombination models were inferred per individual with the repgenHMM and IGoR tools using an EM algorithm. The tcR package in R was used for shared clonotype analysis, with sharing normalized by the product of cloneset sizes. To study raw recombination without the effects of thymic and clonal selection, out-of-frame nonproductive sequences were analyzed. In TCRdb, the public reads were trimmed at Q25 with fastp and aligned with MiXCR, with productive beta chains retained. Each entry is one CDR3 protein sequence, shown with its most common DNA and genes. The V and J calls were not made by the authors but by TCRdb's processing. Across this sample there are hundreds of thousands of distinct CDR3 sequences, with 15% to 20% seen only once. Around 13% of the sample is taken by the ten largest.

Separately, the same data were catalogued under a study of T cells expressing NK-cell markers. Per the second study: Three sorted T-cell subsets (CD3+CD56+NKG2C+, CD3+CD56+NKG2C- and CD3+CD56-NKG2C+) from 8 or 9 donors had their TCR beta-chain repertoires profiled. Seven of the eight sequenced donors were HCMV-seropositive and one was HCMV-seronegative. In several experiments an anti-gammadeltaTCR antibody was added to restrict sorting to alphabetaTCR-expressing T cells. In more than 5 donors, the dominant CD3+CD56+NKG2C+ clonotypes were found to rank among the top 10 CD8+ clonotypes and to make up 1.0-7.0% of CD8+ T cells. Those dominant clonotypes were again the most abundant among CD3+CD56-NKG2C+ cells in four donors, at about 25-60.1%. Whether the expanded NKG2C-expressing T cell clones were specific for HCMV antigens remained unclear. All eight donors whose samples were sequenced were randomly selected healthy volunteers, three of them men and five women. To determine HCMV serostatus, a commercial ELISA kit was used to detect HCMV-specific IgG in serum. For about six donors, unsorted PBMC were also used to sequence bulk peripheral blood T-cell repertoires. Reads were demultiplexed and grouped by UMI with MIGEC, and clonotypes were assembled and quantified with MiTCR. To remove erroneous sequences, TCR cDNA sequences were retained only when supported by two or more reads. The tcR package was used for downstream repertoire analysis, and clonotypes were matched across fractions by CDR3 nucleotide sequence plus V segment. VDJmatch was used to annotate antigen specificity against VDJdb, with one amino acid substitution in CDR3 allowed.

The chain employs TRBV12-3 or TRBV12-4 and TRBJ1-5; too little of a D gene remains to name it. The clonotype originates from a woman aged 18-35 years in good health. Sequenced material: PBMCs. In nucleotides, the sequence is TGTGCCAGCGGACCTCAAGGTGGCAATCAGCCCCAGCATTTT. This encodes CASGPQGGNQPQHF.